Below are 20 T cell receptor beta chains sequenced from a single sample in a study of blood T cell repertoires in COVID-19. The assay was immunoSEQ multiplex PCR, and TCRdb's table has in-frame clones only and misses some. The sample lists about 140,000 clones; approximately 84% were seen once. What was sequenced was peripheral blood. The source is a human donor in a cohort sampled during active COVID-19.

The chain joins TRBV7-2 to TRBJ1-1; D unresolved. The CDR3 consists of 11 residues. The V gene lost 7 bases and the J gene lost 1 base, with 4 bases spanning the gap. Per germline, CDR1 SGHTA and CDR2 FQGNSA. The CDR3 region is CASTWNTEAFF. DNA for the CDR3: TGTGCCAGCACTTGGAACACTGAAGCTTTCTTT.

The CDR3 loop reads CASSIRGRNQPQHF. Written as DNA, the CDR3 is TGTGCCAGCAGTATCAGGGGTCGCAATCAGCCCCAGCATTTT. The chain joins TRBV27 to TRBJ1-5, with D tentatively TRBD1 (6 bases). V shed 5 bases and J shed 2 bases, with 10 bases lying between them. Germline V lookup: CDR1 MNHEY, CDR2 SMNVEV (reference sequence). CDR3 length equals 14 residues.

V is TRBV6-2 or TRBV6-3 and J is TRBJ2-1; 12 positions match TRBD2. The germline V gene has CDR1 MNHEY and CDR2 SVGEGT. The CDR3 extends over 17 amino acids. Losses at the gene ends were 4 bases for V and 7 bases for J; bases not matched to a gene: 11. This chain's CDR3 is CASSLVTSGGTRNEQFF. CDR3 DNA sequence: TGTGCCAGCAGTTTAGTGACTAGCGGGGGAACAAGAAATGAGCAGTTCTTC.

This chain connects TRBV7-3 to TRBJ2-3, with D possibly being TRBD2 (5 bases). Germline V CDR1 and CDR2: SGHTA, FQGTGA. Trimming removed 3 bases from V and 2 bases from J, with 9 bases in between. The CDR3 extends over 14 amino acids. In nucleotides, the CDR3 is TGTGCCAGCAGCTTTTCCGGGGACACAGATACGCAGTATTTT. It codes for CASSFSGDTDTQYF.

This chain connects TRBV7-8 to TRBJ2-1, with 11 bases aligning to TRBD2. The CDR3 is 15 amino acids. The V gene's germline CDR1 is SGHVS and CDR2 FQNEAQ. J was trimmed by 6 bases and V by 7 bases; bases with no gene match: 8. The CDR3 region has the DNA TGTGCCAGCACAAGGGAACTAGCGGGGGCCAATGAGCAGTTCTTC. It translates to CASTRELAGANEQFF.

CDR3 in DNA: TGTGCCAGCAGTCCTCGACTAGCATGGGAGCAGTACTTC. It yields the protein CASSPRLAWEQYF. The chain is built from TRBV2 and TRBJ2-7; 7 bases are a match to TRBD2. Looked up from germline, CDR1 is SNHLY and CDR2 is FYNNEI. Losses at the gene ends were 5 bases for V and 7 bases for J; bases not matched to a gene: 8. CDR3 size: 13 residues. Filled out from reference TRBV2 and TRBJ2-7, the complete variable domain reads EPEVTQTPSHQVTQMGQEVILRCVPISNHLYFYWYRQILGQKVEFLVSFYNNEISEKSEIFDDQFSVERPDGSNFTLKIRSTKLEDSAMYFCASSPRLAWEQYFGPGTRLTVT.

The chain has TRBV5-6 and TRBJ2-6; 12 nucleotides match TRBD2. Trimming took 4 bases from V and 0 from J; bases not matched to a gene: 8. CDR1 and CDR2 (germline): SGHDT, YYEEEE. The CDR3 covers 19 residues. The CDR3 nucleotides are TGTGCCAGCAGCCCGGACGGACTAGCGGGGAGCTCTGGGGCCAACGTCCTGACTTTC. The encoded protein is CASSPDGLAGSSGANVLTF.

The chain carries TRBV12-3 or TRBV12-4 and TRBJ1-2; a possible D gene is TRBD1 (5 bases). The CDR3 sequence is 12 residues long. The V end lost 3 bases, the J end lost 6 bases, and 8 bases lay between the germline ends. CDR3 amino acids: CASSLPGDGYTF. The CDR3 nucleotides are TGTGCCAGCAGTTTGCCGGGGGATGGCTACACCTTC.

The CDR3: CASSEGHHTGELFF. In nucleotides, the CDR3 is TGTGCCAGCAGCGAAGGACACCACACCGGGGAGCTGTTTTTT. This chain links TRBV11-3 with TRBJ2-2, with D possibly TRBD1 on 5 matching bases. Germline V gives CDR1 SGHNT, CDR2 YENEEA. CDR3 length equals 14 residues. Between the trimmed V and J ends, which lost 5 bases and 3 bases, there was a span of 10 bases. Looking up the rest from reference TRBV11-3 and TRBJ2-2 gives the full variable domain: EAGVVQSPRYKIIEKKQPVAFWCNPISGHNTLYWYLQNLGQGPELLIRYENEEAVDDSQLPKDRFSAERLKGVDSTLKIQPAELGDSAVYLCASSEGHHTGELFFGEGSRLTVL.

This chain links TRBV5-6 with TRBJ2-7, with 11 bases lining up with TRBD2. Trimming at V came to 3 bases and at J to 5 bases, leaving 10 bases not matched to a gene. CDR3 length: 16 amino acids. Germline V lookup: CDR1 SGHDT, CDR2 YYEEEE. Here the CDR3 reads CASSSLLAGGRNEQYF. Here the CDR3 DNA reads TGTGCCAGCAGCTCTCTGCTAGCGGGGGGCCGGAACGAGCAGTACTTC.

Notes on this clone: The same CDR3 can be traced to other DNA sequences in this sample. The rearrangement joins TRBV29-1 to TRBJ1-2; no reliable D call. Trimming took off 6 bases at V and 0 bases at J, with 8 bases between the two ends. The CDR3 has 12 residues. Germline-derived CDR1 and CDR2 are SQVTM and ANQGSEA. The CDR3 DNA reads TGCAGCGTAACCGGGTCTAACTATGGCTACACCTTC. Amino acids: CSVTGSNYGYTF.

The chain is built from TRBV7-2 and TRBJ2-7; D perhaps matches TRBD1 (6 bases). The CDR3 covers 14 residues. Germline-derived CDR1 and CDR2 are SGHTA and FQGNSA. V was shortened by 5 bases and J by 0 bases, with 11 bases between the two germline ends. CDR3 sequence reads: CASSLGHNSYEQYF. The CDR3 bases are TGTGCCAGCAGCCTGGGACATAACTCCTACGAGCAGTACTTC.

V gene TRBV19 combines with J gene TRBJ2-4; D is ambiguous. V shed 7 bases and J shed 0 bases, with 10 bases lying between them. CDR1 is LNHDA and CDR2 is SQIVND in the germline V gene (reference sequence). There are 14 residues in the CDR3. CDR3 nucleotides: TGTGCCAGTACCCACAGAGTAGCCAAAAACATTCAGTACTTC. It translates to CASTHRVAKNIQYF. Using reference TRBV19 and TRBJ2-4 for the parts outside the CDR3, the full variable domain is DGGITQSPKYLFRKEGQNVTLSCEQNLNHDAMYWYRQDPGQGLRLIYYSQIVNDFQKGDIAEGYSVSREKKESFPLTVTSAQKNPTAFYLCASTHRVAKNIQYFGAGTRLSVL.

A few counts support this clone. The chain employs TRBV11-3 and TRBJ2-1, with a tentative D call TRBD1 (5 bases). This CDR3 comprises 13 residues. Germline V gene lookup returns CDR1 SGHNT and CDR2 YENEEA. Trimming took 6 bases from V and 5 from J, leaving 11 bases between them. The CDR3 sequence: CASSPTDDNEQFF. DNA for the CDR3: TGTGCCAGCAGTCCGACAGACGACAATGAGCAGTTCTTC.

The genes are TRBV4-3 and TRBJ2-3; D is undetermined. The CDR3 runs 13 residues. Germline CDR1 is LGHNA and CDR2 is YSLEER. V was clipped by 1 base and J by 6 bases, with 8 bases between them. Here the CDR3 reads CASSQALEDTQYF. CDR3 sequence (DNA): TGCGCCAGCAGCCAAGCCCTGGAGGATACGCAGTATTTT.

The chain has TRBV9 and TRBJ1-6; the match to TRBD1 covers 10 bases. Trimming at V came to 7 bases and at J to 10 bases, leaving 8 bases not matched to a gene. CDR3 size: 14 residues. Per the germline V gene, CDR1 is SGDLS and CDR2 is YYNGEE. In DNA, the CDR3 is TGTGCCAGCTCCTCCGGGACAGGGGACTCACCCCTCCACTTT. Translating it yields CASSSGTGDSPLHF.

The V call is TRBV28, the J call TRBJ1-4; 7 nucleotides agree with TRBD1. The V and J ends lost 2 bases and 2 bases, in that order; junction bases with no gene match: 8. The germline V gene has CDR1 MDHEN and CDR2 SYDVKM. The CDR3 totals 17 residues. This CDR3 reads CASSLDRVLGTNEKLFF. CDR3 coding DNA: TGTGCCAGCAGTTTAGACAGGGTCCTAGGGACTAATGAAAAACTGTTTTTT.

The chain joins TRBV6-2 or TRBV6-3 to TRBJ2-3, with TRBD1 matching 9 bases. The germline V gene encodes CDR1 MNHEY and CDR2 SVGEGT. The CDR3 has 16 amino acids. The V and J ends lost 4 bases and 3 bases, in that order; junction bases with no gene match: 8. In DNA, the CDR3 is TGTGCCAGCAGTTCCGAACGGGGACAGGGAACAGATACGCAGTATTTT. It encodes CASSSERGQGTDTQYF.

This chain links TRBV25-1 with TRBJ2-7; 7 nucleotides agree with TRBD1. Germline V gene lookup returns CDR1 MGHDK and CDR2 SYGVNS. J lost 5 bases, V lost 3 bases, and 13 bases had no gene match. The CDR3 runs to 16 residues. As DNA, the CDR3 is TGTGCCAGCAGTGACCCTGGGACAGTCCTTAGGGACGAGCAGTACTTC. Its translation is CASSDPGTVLRDEQYF.

J is TRBJ1-5 and V is TRBV19; TRBD1 aligns across 9 bases. CDR3 length equals 16 residues. Germline trimming cut 4 bases from V and 12 bases from J; bases unmatched to any gene: 16. From germline, CDR1 is LNHDA and CDR2 SQIVND (reference sequence). This CDR3 reads CASSTKPGQGRPVQHF. Here the CDR3 DNA reads TGTGCCAGTAGTACTAAGCCTGGACAGGGGCGTCCGGTCCAGCATTTT.